The 27 T cell receptor beta chains below come from one sample, sequenced in a study of STAT3 mutations in large granular lymphocyte leukemia. Broader study findings: Every T-LGLL patient had at least one immunodominant TCRbeta clonotype.

These TCRs' antigens remain unknown. Only in-frame clones appear in the TCRdb table, and some are missing; sequencing was by immunoSEQ multiplex PCR. The profile shows tens of thousands of clones, about 81% of them singletons. Input material: PBMCs. These receptors all stem from a human donor with T large granular lymphocyte leukemia. Some clones in this sample may be carry-over from other donors' samples.

The chain carries TRBV5-8 and TRBJ2-5, with TRBD1 matching 7 bases. V trimming: 1 base; J trimming: 6 bases; junction bases outside the gene matches: 3. This CDR3 region has 13 residues. CDR1 SGHTS and CDR2 YDEGEE come from the germline V gene. CDR3 sequence (DNA): TGTGCCAGCAGCTTGACAGGGGATAAGACCCAGTACTTC. It encodes CASSLTGDKTQYF.

A word on this clone: Germline is not matched at one junction end, which may reflect a read error. This chain joins TRBV6-5 and TRBJ2-5; 13 bases are a match to TRBD2. The CDR3 consists of 15 residues. CDR1 and CDR2 (germline): MNHEY, SVGAGI. The CDR3: CASESPGLAGPQVHF. The CDR3 bases are TGTGCCAGCGAAAGCCCGGGACTAGCGGGGCCGCAAGTGCACTTC.

The chain recombines TRBV27 with TRBJ2-2; 9 nucleotides match TRBD1. Trimming at V came to 4 bases and at J to 7 bases, leaving 4 bases not matched to a gene. CDR3 length equals 14 residues. Germline lookup yields CDR1 MNHEY and CDR2 SMNVEV (reference sequence). This CDR3 reads CASSSGQGVGELFF. The CDR3 nucleotides read TGTGCCAGCAGTTCGGGACAGGGAGTCGGGGAGCTGTTTTTT.

The V call is TRBV6-5, the J call TRBJ1-3; a weak D match, TRBD1 (5 bases). V was clipped by 4 bases and J by 2 bases, with 9 bases between them. The CDR3 spans 14 residues. CDR1 and CDR2 (germline): MNHEY, SVGAGI. Here the CDR3 DNA reads TGTGCCAGCAGTTCAGGGAATGCTGGAAACACCATATATTTT. It specifies CASSSGNAGNTIYF.

The rearrangement links TRBV6-6 to TRBJ1-2; D perhaps matches TRBD1 (6 bases). V was clipped by 4 bases and J by 4 bases, with 10 bases between them. Germline V gives CDR1 MNHNY, CDR2 SVGAGI (reference sequence). The CDR3 extends over 13 amino acids. CDR3 nucleotides: TGTGCCAGCAGTTCCGACAGGACCTATGGCTACACCTTC. Encoded protein: CASSSDRTYGYTF.

V and J are TRBV4-2 and TRBJ1-4; D is possibly TRBD1 (5 bases). Germline V gene sequence: CDR1 LGHNA, CDR2 YNFKEQ. V was pared by 0 bases and J by 0 bases, with 5 bases between. This CDR3 has 15 amino acids. The CDR3 bases are TGTGCCAGCAGCCAAGAAGGGGCAACTAATGAAAAACTGTTTTTT. It is translated as CASSQEGATNEKLFF.

V and J are TRBV11-2 and TRBJ1-2; D is perhaps TRBD1 (6 bases). The CDR3 runs 12 residues. Per germline, CDR1 SGHAT and CDR2 FQNNGV. The germline V and J ends were trimmed by 2 bases and 7 bases, with 8 bases remaining between them. CDR3 sequence (DNA): TGTGCCAGCAGCTTACTGGGGGCTGGCTACACCTTC. Protein sequence: CASSLLGAGYTF.

The chain recombines TRBV18 with TRBJ2-3; the D is unclear. Germline CDR1 is KGHSH and CDR2 is LQKENI. V was pared by 6 bases and J by 1 base, with 11 bases between. The CDR3 runs to 14 residues. This CDR3 reads CASSDSSGTDTQYF. Written as DNA, the CDR3 is TGTGCCAGCTCTGACTCAAGCGGCACAGATACGCAGTATTTT.

This chain links TRBV28 with TRBJ1-5, with D maybe TRBD1 (5 bases). Looked up from germline, CDR1 is MDHEN and CDR2 is SYDVKM. The ends were cut back, 6 bases at V and 3 bases at J, with 15 bases in the middle. The CDR3 spans 15 residues. CDR3 sequence (DNA): TGTGCCAGCAGCCCGAGGAGGGGAAACAATCAGCCCCAGCATTTT. Translated, it gives CASSPRRGNNQPQHF.

V and J are TRBV6-6 and TRBJ2-3; maybe TRBD2 (6 bases). Germline CDR1 MNHNY, CDR2 SVGAGI (reference sequence). The CDR3 is 14 residues long. Trimming took off 6 bases at V and 2 bases at J, with 12 bases between the two ends. The CDR3 is CASSMGGVTDTQYF. In DNA, the CDR3 is TGTGCCAGCAGCATGGGGGGTGTCACAGATACGCAGTATTTT.

The genes are TRBV18 and TRBJ2-2; D gene ambiguous. V gave up 2 bases and J gave up 0 bases, with 10 bases separating them. CDR1 KGHSH and CDR2 LQKENI come from the germline V gene. There are 16 residues in the CDR3. The CDR3 DNA follows: TGTGCCAGCTCACCATTATCCGGTCCGAACACCGGGGAGCTGTTTTTT. It specifies CASSPLSGPNTGELFF.

This clone was seen a handful of times. CDR3 loop: CASRDRSFGNTIYF. The CDR3 DNA sequence: TGTGCCAGCAGGGACAGGAGCTTTGGAAACACCATATATTTT. The chain uses TRBV2 and TRBJ1-3, with 7 bases fitting TRBD1. The V and J ends lost 6 bases and 3 bases, in that order; junction bases with no gene match: 5. From germline, CDR1 is SNHLY and CDR2 FYNNEI. The CDR3 extends over 14 amino acids. The variable domain in full, completed from reference TRBV2 and TRBJ1-3, reads EPEVTQTPSHQVTQMGQEVILRCVPISNHLYFYWYRQILGQKVEFLVSFYNNEISEKSEIFDDQFSVERPDGSNFTLKIRSTKLEDSAMYFCASRDRSFGNTIYFGEGSWLTVV.

This rearrangement joins TRBV19 to TRBJ1-5, with 8 bases lining up with TRBD1. Germline V CDR1 and CDR2: LNHDA, SQIVND (reference sequence). V shed 4 bases and J 3 bases; nucleotides not matched to a gene: 2. The CDR3 sequence is 14 residues long. In nucleotides, the CDR3 is TGTGCCAGTAGTAAGACAGGGGTCAATCAGCCCCAGCATTTT. It codes for CASSKTGVNQPQHF.

This clone was seen only once. The chain is built from TRBV4-2 and TRBJ2-1; possible D gene TRBD2, 6 bases. The germline gives CDR1 LGHNA, CDR2 YNFKEQ. The CDR3 runs to 15 residues. The ends were cut back, 1 base at V and 3 bases at J, with 10 bases in the middle. CDR3 protein: CASSQGGDRYNEQFF. The DNA for the CDR3 is TGTGCCAGCAGCCAAGGCGGGGACCGCTACAATGAGCAGTTCTTC.

The rearrangement joins TRBV5-1 to TRBJ1-2; D may be TRBD1 (5 bases). Trimming shortened V by 3 bases and J by 4 bases, and 16 bases separated the two germline ends. The CDR3 covers 15 residues. Germline V gives CDR1 SGHRS, CDR2 YFSETQ. The CDR3 nucleotides are TGCGCCAGCAGCTGGGGGACGGAACGAACCTATGGCTACACCTTC. Translated: CASSWGTERTYGYTF.

J is TRBJ2-5 and V is TRBV5-1; possibly TRBD2 for D (5 bases). Per the germline V gene, CDR1 is SGHRS and CDR2 is YFSETQ. This CDR3 region has 15 residues. Trimming shortened V by 0 bases and J by 5 bases, and 14 bases separated the two germline ends. The CDR3: CASSLASLARETQYF. In nucleotides, the CDR3 is TGCGCCAGCAGCTTGGCGTCGCTAGCAAGGGAGACCCAGTACTTC.

V is TRBV11-2 and J is TRBJ2-3, with TRBD1 matching over 10 bases. V gave up 4 bases and J gave up 1 base; unmatched junction bases: 11. The germline V gene has CDR1 SGHAT and CDR2 FQNNGV. The CDR3 sequence is 18 residues long. The CDR3 DNA sequence: TGTGCCAGCAGCTCCAGACAGGGGGCGAATGGGGGCACAGATACGCAGTATTTT. It translates to CASSSRQGANGGTDTQYF.

V usage is TRBV30 and J usage is TRBJ2-7, with 8 bases that match TRBD1. There are 11 residues in the CDR3. CDR1 and CDR2 (germline): GTSNPN, SVGIG (reference sequence). Trimming cost V 5 bases and J 4 bases; bases outside gene matches: 1. The CDR3 DNA is TGTGCCTGGGACAGGGGATACGAGCAGTACTTC. This sequence encodes CAWDRGYEQYF.

V usage is TRBV6-5 and J usage is TRBJ1-2, with D unclear. The length of the CDR3 is 14 residues. V gave up 6 bases and J gave up 1 base, with 12 bases separating them. Per germline, CDR1 MNHEY and CDR2 SVGAGI. CDR3 bases: TGTGCCAGCAGGCCGAACGCATTTAACTATGGCTACACCTTC. As protein: CASRPNAFNYGYTF.

The genes are TRBV27 and TRBJ1-4, with a tentative D call TRBD1 (6 bases). Looked up from germline, CDR1 is MNHEY and CDR2 is SMNVEV (reference sequence). V lost 7 bases, J lost 8 bases, and 17 bases lay in between. The length of the CDR3 is 14 residues. The DNA of the CDR3 is TGTGCCAGCACCTCAAGGGGGGGATGGGAAAAACTGTTTTTT. It codes for CASTSRGGWEKLFF.

This chain links TRBV4-3 with TRBJ1-5; D remains unclear. The CDR3 runs to 14 residues. Germline loops: CDR1 LGHNA, CDR2 YSLEER. Deletions cut 0 bases from V and 2 bases from J, with 5 bases between. CDR3 DNA: TGCGCCAGCAGCCAAGAGGTCGGCAATCAGCCCCAGCATTTT. It translates to CASSQEVGNQPQHF.

The V and J genes are TRBV2 and TRBJ2-7, with 9 bases aligning to TRBD1. V lost 6 bases, J lost 5 bases, and 5 bases stayed unmatched. Germline V gene data show CDR1 as SNHLY and CDR2 as FYNNEI. The CDR3 sequence is 13 residues long. The CDR3 loop is CASRGTGRDEQYF. CDR3 nucleotide sequence: TGTGCCAGCAGAGGGACAGGGAGGGACGAGCAGTACTTC. The variable domain in full, completed from reference TRBV2 and TRBJ2-7, reads EPEVTQTPSHQVTQMGQEVILRCVPISNHLYFYWYRQILGQKVEFLVSFYNNEISEKSEIFDDQFSVERPDGSNFTLKIRSTKLEDSAMYFCASRGTGRDEQYFGPGTRLTVT.

The chain links TRBV14 to TRBJ2-5; D is unclear. This CDR3 has 17 amino acids. The V end was cut by 3 bases, the J end by 0 bases, with 17 bases between. The V gene's germline CDR1 is SGHDN and CDR2 FVKESK. CDR3 coding DNA: TGTGCCAGCAGCCAGCTCCCAAACCTAGGGTACCAAGAGACCCAGTACTTC. Translation gives CASSQLPNLGYQETQYF.

The chain couples TRBV9 to TRBJ1-2, with D unclear. Germline CDR1 reads SGDLS; CDR2 reads YYNGEE. This CDR3 is 13 amino acids long. Trimming removed 2 bases from V and 11 bases from J, with 16 bases in between. The CDR3 DNA is TGTGCCAGCAGCGTGCGTGAAGTGGCTGAGTACACCTTC. It yields the protein CASSVREVAEYTF. Drawing the rest from reference TRBV9 and TRBJ1-2, the complete variable domain is DSGVTQTPKHLITATGQRVTLRCSPRSGDLSVYWYQQSLDQGLQFLIQYYNGEERAKGNILERFSAQQFPDLHSELNLSSLELGDSALYFCASSVREVAEYTFGSGTRLTVV.

The chain employs TRBV4-2 and TRBJ2-2, with 8 nucleotides matching TRBD1. The CDR3 is made up of 16 amino acids. From germline, CDR1 is LGHNA and CDR2 YNFKEQ. V dropped 4 bases and J dropped 2; count of bases not matched to a gene: 6. The CDR3 is CASSRTGTGNTGELFF. CDR3 DNA: TGTGCCAGCAGCCGTACCGGGACAGGAAACACCGGGGAGCTGTTTTTT.

V is TRBV28 and J is TRBJ2-1; no reliable D call. V lost 5 bases to trimming and J lost 6 bases, with 11 bases between them. The CDR3 has 13 residues. Germline V gene lookup returns CDR1 MDHEN and CDR2 SYDVKM. The CDR3 is CASSPPVLNEQFF. CDR3 DNA sequence: TGTGCCAGCAGTCCGCCCGTTCTCAATGAGCAGTTCTTC.

In this sample, this clone turned up a few times. This chain connects TRBV5-4 to TRBJ1-2, with 7 bases matching TRBD1. Germline trimming cut 5 bases from V and 4 bases from J; bases unmatched to any gene: 5. In germline, CDR1 is SGHNT, CDR2 YYREEE (reference sequence). The CDR3 has 13 amino acids. Here the CDR3 DNA reads TGTGCCAGCAGGGGGGGACAGATCTATGGCTACACCTTC. This encodes CASRGGQIYGYTF.